Following are 18 T cell receptor beta chains from one sample sequenced in a study of T cell responses to AZD1222 COVID-19 vaccine. Measured with immunoSEQ multiplex PCR; TCRdb has only the in-frame clones, and not every one. The table includes about 150,000 clones, about 90% detected once. The material sequenced was peripheral blood, taken on day 0 of AZD1222 vaccination. Receptors were obtained from an adult in good health.

The V gene is TRBV27, the J gene TRBJ1-3; D not resolved. Germline V lookup: CDR1 MNHEY, CDR2 SMNVEV (reference sequence). Trimming removed 5 bases from V and 0 bases from J, with 8 bases in between. This CDR3 has 14 amino acids. The CDR3 DNA reads as TGTGCCAGCAGTCTCCGGGCCTCTGGAAACACCATATATTTT. Translation gives CASSLRASGNTIYF.

This clone occurred once. The rearrangement links TRBV6-6 to TRBJ2-2, with TRBD2 matching 9 bases. Germline V CDR1 and CDR2: MNHNY, SVGAGI (reference sequence). The V and J ends lost 6 bases and 8 bases, in that order; junction bases with no gene match: 4. The CDR3 is 13 residues long. The CDR3 loop is CASRRLAAGELFF. In DNA form, the CDR3 reads TGTGCCAGCAGGAGACTAGCGGCTGGGGAGCTGTTTTTT.

The rearrangement joins TRBV5-4 to TRBJ2-1; 10 nucleotides line up with TRBD2. The CDR3 contains 15 residues. Germline V gene sequence: CDR1 SGHNT, CDR2 YYREEE (reference sequence). With V trimmed by 0 bases and J by 7 bases, 4 bases remained unmatched. The CDR3 DNA reads TGTGCCAGCAGCTTGGTTCTAGCGGGAGCTAATGAGCAGTTCTTC. Translating gives CASSLVLAGANEQFF.

The chain couples TRBV29-1 to TRBJ2-3; a weak D match, TRBD1 (6 bases). V was trimmed by 6 bases and J by 4 bases, leaving 8 bases between them. CDR1 is SQVTM and CDR2 is ANQGSEA in the germline V gene. This CDR3 region has 11 residues. The CDR3 bases are TGCAGCGTGGGGACACCAGATACGCAGTATTTT. Its protein product is CSVGTPDTQYF.

The chain recombines TRBV4-1 with TRBJ1-3; no definite D call. The CDR3 length is 19 residues. CDR1 is MGHRA and CDR2 is YSYEKL in the germline V gene. The ends were cut back, 4 bases at V and 1 base at J, with 23 bases in the middle. This CDR3 reads CASSLPPAGRPPSGNTIYF. CDR3 DNA: TGCGCCAGCAGCCTTCCACCCGCCGGACGGCCGCCTTCTGGAAACACCATATATTTT.

The rearrangement links TRBV5-1 to TRBJ2-1; a weak D match, TRBD1 (6 bases). This CDR3 has 15 residues. Germline V lookup: CDR1 SGHRS, CDR2 YFSETQ. V lost 4 bases and J 6 bases, leaving 17 bases between the germline ends. For the CDR3, the DNA is TGCGCCAGCAGCAAAGACTCAGGGGTGGTCAATGAGCAGTTCTTC. Protein sequence: CASSKDSGVVNEQFF.

V usage is TRBV28 and J usage is TRBJ1-2, with D perhaps TRBD1 (6 bases). Trimming removed 3 bases at V and 2 bases at J, with 10 bases between. Germline loops: CDR1 MDHEN, CDR2 SYDVKM. The CDR3 contains 14 residues. The CDR3 DNA follows: TGTGCCAGCAGTTTCTCCGACAGGAACTATGGCTACACCTTC. Its translation: CASSFSDRNYGYTF.

The chain uses TRBV27 and TRBJ2-7, with D perhaps assigned TRBD1 or TRBD2 (5 bases each). Germline V CDR1 and CDR2: MNHEY, SMNVEV (reference sequence). Trimming removed 5 bases from V and 2 bases from J, with 7 bases in between. The CDR3 is 12 residues long. CDR3 nucleotides: TGTGCCAGCAGTGGGGACCCCTACGAGCAGTACTTC. This codes for CASSGDPYEQYF.

V gene TRBV24-1 combines with J gene TRBJ1-1; D is possibly TRBD1 (5 bases). Germline V CDR1 and CDR2: KGHDR, SFDVKD. Trimming cost V 8 bases and J 0 bases, with 15 bases left between them. The CDR3 consists of 15 residues. The chain's CDR3 is CATTRGRQMNTEAFF. DNA for the CDR3: TGTGCCACCACGCGGGGGAGACAGATGAACACTGAAGCTTTCTTT.

The chain employs TRBV25-1 and TRBJ2-3, with 8 bases matching TRBD1. CDR3 length equals 14 residues. The J segment lost 1 base and the V segment lost 9 bases, leaving 6 bases of the junction unmatched. Germline values: CDR1 MGHDK, CDR2 SYGVNS. CDR3: CARTDRGGTDTQYF. The DNA for the CDR3 is TGTGCCAGAACCGACAGGGGAGGCACAGATACGCAGTATTTT.

The rearrangement uses TRBV27 and TRBJ1-5, with TRBD1 as a possible D gene (6 bases). Per germline, CDR1 MNHEY and CDR2 SMNVEV (reference sequence). V shed 2 bases and J shed 4 bases, with 6 bases lying between them. CDR3 length equals 13 residues. The CDR3 spells CASSLGQNQPQHF. In DNA, the CDR3 is TGTGCCAGCAGTTTAGGACAGAATCAGCCCCAGCATTTT.

This chain connects TRBV19 to TRBJ1-6; tentative D call: TRBD1 (6 bases). Germline-derived CDR1 and CDR2 are LNHDA and SQIVND (reference sequence). V was cut by 5 bases and J by 8 bases, with 19 bases left in between. The CDR3 totals 16 residues. The CDR3 reads CASSLSGDSRYSPLHF. CDR3 coding DNA: TGTGCCAGTAGTCTGTCAGGGGACTCCAGATATTCACCCCTCCACTTT.

This rearrangement joins TRBV27 to TRBJ2-2; 10 nucleotides line up with TRBD1. CDR1 and CDR2 from the germline V gene are MNHEY and SMNVEV (reference sequence). The CDR3 has 17 amino acids. The V and J ends lost 2 bases and 3 bases, in that order; junction bases with no gene match: 6. CDR3 amino acids: CASSLAGTGVHTGELFF. In DNA, the CDR3 is TGTGCCAGCAGTTTAGCCGGGACAGGGGTACACACCGGGGAGCTGTTTTTT.

This clone was detected ten times or more. This chain joins TRBV5-4 and TRBJ1-2; 8 positions match TRBD1. The CDR3 loop spans 15 amino acids. Germline loops: CDR1 SGHNT, CDR2 YYREEE (reference sequence). V lost 9 bases to trimming and J lost 4 bases; unmatched junction nucleotides: 14. CDR3 sequence reads: CATSSRSGGGYGYTF. DNA of the CDR3: TGTGCCACCTCGTCGAGGTCAGGGGGCGGCTATGGCTACACCTTC.

The V and J genes are TRBV19 and TRBJ2-2; D is possibly TRBD1 (5 bases). The V and J ends lost 4 bases and 3 bases respectively, with 9 bases between them. Germline values: CDR1 LNHDA, CDR2 SQIVND (reference sequence). This CDR3 spans 14 amino acids. This CDR3 is CASSSQTDTGELFF. The CDR3 region has the DNA TGTGCCAGTAGTAGTCAGACAGACACCGGGGAGCTGTTTTTT. The full variable domain, rest sourced from reference TRBV19 and TRBJ2-2, is DGGITQSPKYLFRKEGQNVTLSCEQNLNHDAMYWYRQDPGQGLRLIYYSQIVNDFQKGDIAEGYSVSREKKESFPLTVTSAQKNPTAFYLCASSSQTDTGELFFGEGSRLTVL.

The chain employs TRBV6-5 and TRBJ1-2, with D possibly TRBD1 on 6 matching bases. V was shortened by 2 bases and J by 5 bases, with 9 bases between the two germline ends. The CDR3 covers 13 residues. The germline CDR1 and CDR2 sequences are MNHEY and SVGAGI. Written as DNA, the CDR3 is TGTGCCAGCAGTTACGGACAGCGTTATGGCTACACCTTC. It encodes CASSYGQRYGYTF.

This sequence joins TRBV3-1 (or the pseudogene TRBV3-2) and TRBJ2-5, with 9 nucleotides matching TRBD2. Germline V gene sequence: CDR1 LGHDT, CDR2 YNNKEL (reference sequence). The J segment lost 4 bases and the V segment lost 0 bases, leaving 9 bases of the junction unmatched. This CDR3 has 17 amino acids. CDR3 loop: CASSQDEVAGDGETQYF. The DNA for the CDR3 is TGTGCCAGCAGCCAAGATGAGGTAGCGGGAGATGGAGAGACCCAGTACTTC.

The chain combines TRBV24-1 with TRBJ1-5; D is undetermined. Trimming removed 4 bases from V and 9 bases from J, with 6 bases in between. In germline, CDR1 is KGHDR, CDR2 SFDVKD. The CDR3 totals 11 residues. CDR3 bases: TGTGCCACCAGTGAGGGTGGGCCCCAGCATTTT. It translates to CATSEGGPQHF.